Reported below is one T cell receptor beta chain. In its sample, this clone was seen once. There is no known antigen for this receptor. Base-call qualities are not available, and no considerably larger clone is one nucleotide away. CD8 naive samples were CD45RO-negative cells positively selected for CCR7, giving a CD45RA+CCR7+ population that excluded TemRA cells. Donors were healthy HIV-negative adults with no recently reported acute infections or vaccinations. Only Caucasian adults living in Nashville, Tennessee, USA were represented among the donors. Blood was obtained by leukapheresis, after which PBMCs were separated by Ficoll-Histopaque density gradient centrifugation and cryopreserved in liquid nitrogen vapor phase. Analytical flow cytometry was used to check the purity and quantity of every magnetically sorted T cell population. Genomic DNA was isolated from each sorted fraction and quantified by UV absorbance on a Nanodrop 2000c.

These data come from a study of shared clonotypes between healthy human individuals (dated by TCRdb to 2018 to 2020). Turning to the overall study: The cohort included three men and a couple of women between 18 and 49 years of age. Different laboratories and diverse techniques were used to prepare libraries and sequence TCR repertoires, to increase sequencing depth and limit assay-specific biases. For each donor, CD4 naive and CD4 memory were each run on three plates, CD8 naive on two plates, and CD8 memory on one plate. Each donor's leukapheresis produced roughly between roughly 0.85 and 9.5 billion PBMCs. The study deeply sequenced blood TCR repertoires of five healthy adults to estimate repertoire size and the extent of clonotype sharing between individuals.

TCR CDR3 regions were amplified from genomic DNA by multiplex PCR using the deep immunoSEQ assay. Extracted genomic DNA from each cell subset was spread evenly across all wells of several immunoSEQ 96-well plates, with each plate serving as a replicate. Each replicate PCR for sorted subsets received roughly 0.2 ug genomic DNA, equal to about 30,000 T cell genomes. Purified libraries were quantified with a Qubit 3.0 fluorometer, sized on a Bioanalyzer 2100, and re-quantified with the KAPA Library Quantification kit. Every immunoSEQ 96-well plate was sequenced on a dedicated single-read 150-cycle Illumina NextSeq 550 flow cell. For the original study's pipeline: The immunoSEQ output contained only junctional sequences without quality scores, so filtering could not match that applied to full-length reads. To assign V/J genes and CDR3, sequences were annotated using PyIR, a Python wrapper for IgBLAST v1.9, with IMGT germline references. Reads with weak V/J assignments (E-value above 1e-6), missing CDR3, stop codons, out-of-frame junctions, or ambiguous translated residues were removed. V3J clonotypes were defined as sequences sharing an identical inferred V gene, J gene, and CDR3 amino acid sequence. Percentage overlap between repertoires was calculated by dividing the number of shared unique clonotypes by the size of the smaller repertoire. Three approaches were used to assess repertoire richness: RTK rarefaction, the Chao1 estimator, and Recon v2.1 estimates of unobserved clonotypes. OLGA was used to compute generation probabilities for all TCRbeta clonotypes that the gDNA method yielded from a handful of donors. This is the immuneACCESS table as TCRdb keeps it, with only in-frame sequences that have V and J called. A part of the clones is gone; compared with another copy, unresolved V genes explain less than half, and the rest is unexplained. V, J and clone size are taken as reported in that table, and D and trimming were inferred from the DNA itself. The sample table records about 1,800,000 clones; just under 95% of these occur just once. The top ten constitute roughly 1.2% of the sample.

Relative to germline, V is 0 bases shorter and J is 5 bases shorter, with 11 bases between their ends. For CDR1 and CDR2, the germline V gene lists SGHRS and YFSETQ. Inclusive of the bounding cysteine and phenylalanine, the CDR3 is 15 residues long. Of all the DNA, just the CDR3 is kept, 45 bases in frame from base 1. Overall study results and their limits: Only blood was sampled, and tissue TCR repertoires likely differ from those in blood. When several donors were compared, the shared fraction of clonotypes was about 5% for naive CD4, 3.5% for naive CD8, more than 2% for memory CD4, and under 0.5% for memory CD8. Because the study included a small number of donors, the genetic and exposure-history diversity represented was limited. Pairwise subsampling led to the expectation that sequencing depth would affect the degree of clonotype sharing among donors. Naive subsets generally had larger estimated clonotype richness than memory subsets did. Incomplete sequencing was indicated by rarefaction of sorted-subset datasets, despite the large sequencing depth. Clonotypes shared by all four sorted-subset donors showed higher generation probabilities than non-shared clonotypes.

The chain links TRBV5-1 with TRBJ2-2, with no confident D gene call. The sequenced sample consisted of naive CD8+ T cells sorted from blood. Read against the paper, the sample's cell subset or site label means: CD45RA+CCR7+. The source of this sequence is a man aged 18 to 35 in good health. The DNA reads TGCGCCAGCAGCTTGGAGAGTAGCAGAACCGGGGAGCTGTTTTTT. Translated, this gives CASSLESSRTGELFF.